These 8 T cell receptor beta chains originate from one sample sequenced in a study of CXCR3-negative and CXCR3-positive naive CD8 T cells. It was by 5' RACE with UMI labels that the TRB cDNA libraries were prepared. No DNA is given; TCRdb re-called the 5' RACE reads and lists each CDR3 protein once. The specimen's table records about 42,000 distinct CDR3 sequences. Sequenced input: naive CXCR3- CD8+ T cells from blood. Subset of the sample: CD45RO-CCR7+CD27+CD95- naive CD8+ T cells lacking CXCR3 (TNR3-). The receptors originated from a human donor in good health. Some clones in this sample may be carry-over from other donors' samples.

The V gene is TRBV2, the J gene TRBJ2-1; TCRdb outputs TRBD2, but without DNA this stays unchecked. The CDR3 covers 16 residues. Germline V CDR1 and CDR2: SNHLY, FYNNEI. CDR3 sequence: CASSGSAGGLDDEQFF.

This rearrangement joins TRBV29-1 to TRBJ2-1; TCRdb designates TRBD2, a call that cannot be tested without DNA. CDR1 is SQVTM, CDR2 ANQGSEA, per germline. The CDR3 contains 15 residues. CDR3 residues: CSVERGKLSYNEQFF.

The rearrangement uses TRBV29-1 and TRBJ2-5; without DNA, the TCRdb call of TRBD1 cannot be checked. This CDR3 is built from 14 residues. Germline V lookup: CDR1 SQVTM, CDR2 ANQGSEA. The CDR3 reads CSVDSRTGKETQYF.

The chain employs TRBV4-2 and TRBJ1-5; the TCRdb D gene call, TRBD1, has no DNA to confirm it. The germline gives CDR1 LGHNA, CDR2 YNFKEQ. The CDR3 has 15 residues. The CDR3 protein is CASSEIQGGNQPQHF.

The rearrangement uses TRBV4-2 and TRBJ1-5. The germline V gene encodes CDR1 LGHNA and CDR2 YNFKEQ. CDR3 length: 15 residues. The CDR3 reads CASSPTLGSNQPQHF.

CDR3 region: CASSQVKGEQYF. The V and J genes are TRBV14 and TRBJ2-7. Germline V lookup: CDR1 SGHDN, CDR2 FVKESK. The length of the CDR3 is 12 residues.

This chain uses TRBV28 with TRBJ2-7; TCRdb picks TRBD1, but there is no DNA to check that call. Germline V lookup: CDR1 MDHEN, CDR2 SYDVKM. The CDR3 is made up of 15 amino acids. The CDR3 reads CASSLYGDRVHEQYF. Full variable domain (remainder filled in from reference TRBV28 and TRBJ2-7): DVKVTQSSRYLVKRTGEKVFLECVQDMDHENMFWYRQDPGLGLRLIYFSYDVKMKEKGDIPEGYSVSREKKERFSLILESASTNQTSMYLCASSLYGDRVHEQYFGPGTRLTVT.

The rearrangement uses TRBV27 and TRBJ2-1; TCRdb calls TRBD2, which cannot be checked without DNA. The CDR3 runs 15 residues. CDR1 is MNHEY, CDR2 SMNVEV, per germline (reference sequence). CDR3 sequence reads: CASSLTASGSNEQFF.